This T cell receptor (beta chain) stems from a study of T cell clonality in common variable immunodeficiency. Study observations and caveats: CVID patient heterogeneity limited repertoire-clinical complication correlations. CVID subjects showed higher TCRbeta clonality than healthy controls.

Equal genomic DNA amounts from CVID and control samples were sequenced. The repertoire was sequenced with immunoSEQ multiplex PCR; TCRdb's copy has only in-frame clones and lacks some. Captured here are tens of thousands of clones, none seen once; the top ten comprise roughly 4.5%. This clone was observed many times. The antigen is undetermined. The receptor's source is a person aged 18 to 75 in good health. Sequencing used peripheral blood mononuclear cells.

The CDR3 loop is CASSVTGTGVYEQYF. The part of the CDR3 DNA that was read is TGTGCCAGCAGTGTAACCGGGACAGGGGTTTACGAG. The V gene is TRBV7-3, the J gene TRBJ2-7; TRBD1 aligns across 10 bases. The read is 3 residues too short to cover the CDR3 end, so that end is filled in from the germline J gene. Germline loops: CDR1 SGHTA, CDR2 FQGTGA. This CDR3 is built from 15 residues. J gave up 4 bases and V 6 bases, and 9 bases lay outside the gene matches.